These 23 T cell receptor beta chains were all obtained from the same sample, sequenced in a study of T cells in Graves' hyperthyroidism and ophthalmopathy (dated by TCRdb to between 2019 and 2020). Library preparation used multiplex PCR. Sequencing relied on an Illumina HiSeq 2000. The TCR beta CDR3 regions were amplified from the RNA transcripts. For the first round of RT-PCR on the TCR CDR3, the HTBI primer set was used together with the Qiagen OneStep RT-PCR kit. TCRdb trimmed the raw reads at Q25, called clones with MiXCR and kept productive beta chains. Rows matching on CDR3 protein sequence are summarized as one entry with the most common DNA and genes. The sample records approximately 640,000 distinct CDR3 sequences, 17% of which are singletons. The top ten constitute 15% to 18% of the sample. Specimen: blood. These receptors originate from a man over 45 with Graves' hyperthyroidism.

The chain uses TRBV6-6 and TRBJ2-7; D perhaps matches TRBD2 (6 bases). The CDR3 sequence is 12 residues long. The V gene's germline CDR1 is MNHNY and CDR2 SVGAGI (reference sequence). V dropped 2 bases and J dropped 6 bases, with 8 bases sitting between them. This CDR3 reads CASSYDGSEQYF. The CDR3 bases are TGTGCCAGCAGTTACGACGGGAGCGAGCAGTACTTC.

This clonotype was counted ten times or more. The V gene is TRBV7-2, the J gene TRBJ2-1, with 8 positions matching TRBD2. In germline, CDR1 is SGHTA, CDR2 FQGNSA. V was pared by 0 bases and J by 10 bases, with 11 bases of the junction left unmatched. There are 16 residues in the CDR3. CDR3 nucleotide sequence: TGTGCCAGCAGCTTAGCGCTTGGTTGGTTAGCGGGAGAGCAGTTCTTC. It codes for CASSLALGWLAGEQFF.

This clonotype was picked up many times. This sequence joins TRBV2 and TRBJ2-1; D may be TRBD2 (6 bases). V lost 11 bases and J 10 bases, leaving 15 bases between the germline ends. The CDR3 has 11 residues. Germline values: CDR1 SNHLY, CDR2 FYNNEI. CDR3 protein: CASLAGREQFF. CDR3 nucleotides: TGTGCCTCCCTTGCGGGACGGGAGCAGTTCTTC.

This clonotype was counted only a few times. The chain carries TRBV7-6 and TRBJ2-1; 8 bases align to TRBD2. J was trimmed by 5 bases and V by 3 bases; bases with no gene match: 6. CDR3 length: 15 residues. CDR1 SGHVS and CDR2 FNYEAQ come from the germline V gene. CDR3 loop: CASSLGGRTNNEQFF. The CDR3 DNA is TGTGCCAGCAGCTTGGGCGGGAGGACAAACAATGAGCAGTTCTTC.

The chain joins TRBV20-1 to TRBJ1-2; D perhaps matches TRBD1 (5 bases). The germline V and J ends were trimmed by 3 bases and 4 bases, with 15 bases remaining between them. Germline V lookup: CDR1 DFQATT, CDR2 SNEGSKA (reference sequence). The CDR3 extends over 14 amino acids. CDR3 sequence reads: CSASAPTAAYGYTF. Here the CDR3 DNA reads TGCAGTGCTAGCGCCCCGACAGCAGCCTATGGCTACACCTTC.

CDR3 loop: CSVNRGVGTEAFF. The DNA for the CDR3 is TGCAGCGTTAACCGAGGGGTTGGAACTGAAGCTTTCTTT. This rearrangement joins TRBV29-1 to TRBJ1-1; the D gene is possibly TRBD1 (5 bases). The CDR3 is 13 amino acids. V lost 5 bases, J lost 5 bases, and 15 bases lay in between. Germline assignment: CDR1 SQVTM and CDR2 ANQGSEA.

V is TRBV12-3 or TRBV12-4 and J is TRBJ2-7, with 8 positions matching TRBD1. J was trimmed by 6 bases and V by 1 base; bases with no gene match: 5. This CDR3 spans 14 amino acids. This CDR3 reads CASSLEGRGPEQYF. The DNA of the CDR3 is TGTGCCAGCAGTTTAGAGGGCAGGGGGCCCGAGCAGTACTTC.

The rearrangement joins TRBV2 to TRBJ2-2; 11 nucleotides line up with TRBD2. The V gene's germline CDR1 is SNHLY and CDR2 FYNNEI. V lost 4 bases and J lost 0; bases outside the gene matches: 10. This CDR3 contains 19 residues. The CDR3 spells CASSGTSGSTRANTGELFF. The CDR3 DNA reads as TGTGCCAGCAGTGGGACTAGCGGGTCGACCAGGGCGAACACCGGGGAGCTGTTTTTT. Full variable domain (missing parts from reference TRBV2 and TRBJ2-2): EPEVTQTPSHQVTQMGQEVILRCVPISNHLYFYWYRQILGQKVEFLVSFYNNEISEKSEIFDDQFSVERPDGSNFTLKIRSTKLEDSAMYFCASSGTSGSTRANTGELFFGEGSRLTVL.

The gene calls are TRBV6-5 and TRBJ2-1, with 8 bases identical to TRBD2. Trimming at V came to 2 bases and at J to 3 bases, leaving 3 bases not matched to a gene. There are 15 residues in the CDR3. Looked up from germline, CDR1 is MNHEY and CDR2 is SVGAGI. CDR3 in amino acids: CASSYREGIYNEQFF. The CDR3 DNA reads TGTGCCAGCAGTTACCGGGAGGGGATCTACAATGAGCAGTTCTTC.

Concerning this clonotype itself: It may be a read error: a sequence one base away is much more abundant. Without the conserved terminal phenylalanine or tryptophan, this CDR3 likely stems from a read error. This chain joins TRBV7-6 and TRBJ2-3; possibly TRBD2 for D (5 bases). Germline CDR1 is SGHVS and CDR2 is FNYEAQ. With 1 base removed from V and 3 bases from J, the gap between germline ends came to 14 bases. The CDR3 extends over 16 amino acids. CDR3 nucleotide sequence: TGTGCCAGCAGCTTAGGCGCGGACTCGAGTACAGATACGCAGTATCTT. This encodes CASSLGADSSTDTQYL.

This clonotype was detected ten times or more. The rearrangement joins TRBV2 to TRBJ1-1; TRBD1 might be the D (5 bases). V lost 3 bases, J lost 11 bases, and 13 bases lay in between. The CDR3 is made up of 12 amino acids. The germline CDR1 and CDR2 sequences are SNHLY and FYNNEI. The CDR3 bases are TGTGCCAGCAGTGAGAGGGGACTTACGGCTTTCTTT. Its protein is CASSERGLTAFF.

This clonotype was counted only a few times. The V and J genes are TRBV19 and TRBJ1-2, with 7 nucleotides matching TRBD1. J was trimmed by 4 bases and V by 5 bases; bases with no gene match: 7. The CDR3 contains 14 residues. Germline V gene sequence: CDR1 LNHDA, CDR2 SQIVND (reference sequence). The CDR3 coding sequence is TGTGCCAGTAGTTTCGGCGGGACAGTCTATGGCTACACCTTC. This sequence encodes CASSFGGTVYGYTF.

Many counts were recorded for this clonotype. CDR3 DNA: TGTGCCAGCAGTTTTTTAGGGGTGGAGACCCAGTACTTC. Its translation is CASSFLGVETQYF. J is TRBJ2-5 and V is TRBV12-3 or TRBV12-4; maybe TRBD1 (5 bases). V lost 3 bases and J lost 5, with 10 bases in between. The CDR3 has 13 amino acids.

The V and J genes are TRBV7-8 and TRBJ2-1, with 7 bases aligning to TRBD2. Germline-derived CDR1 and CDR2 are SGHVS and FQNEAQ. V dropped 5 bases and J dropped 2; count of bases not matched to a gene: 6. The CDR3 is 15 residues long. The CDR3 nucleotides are TGTGCCAGCAGCATTCAGCGGGACGCCTACAATGAGCAGTTCTTC. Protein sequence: CASSIQRDAYNEQFF.

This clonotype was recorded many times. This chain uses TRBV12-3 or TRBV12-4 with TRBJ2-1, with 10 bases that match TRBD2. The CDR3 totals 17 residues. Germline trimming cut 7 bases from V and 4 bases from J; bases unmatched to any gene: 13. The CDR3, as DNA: TGTGCCAGCACCTCACCCCGAACTAGCGGGAAGTACAATGAGCAGTTCTTC. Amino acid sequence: CASTSPRTSGKYNEQFF.

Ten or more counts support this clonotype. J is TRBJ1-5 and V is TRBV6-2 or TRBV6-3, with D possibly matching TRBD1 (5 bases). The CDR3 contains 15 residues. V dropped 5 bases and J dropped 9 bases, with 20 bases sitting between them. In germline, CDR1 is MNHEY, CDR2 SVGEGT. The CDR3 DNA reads TGTGCCAGCAGTAAGACGGACACCCATTCATCGCCCCAGCATTTT. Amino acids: CASSKTDTHSSPQHF.

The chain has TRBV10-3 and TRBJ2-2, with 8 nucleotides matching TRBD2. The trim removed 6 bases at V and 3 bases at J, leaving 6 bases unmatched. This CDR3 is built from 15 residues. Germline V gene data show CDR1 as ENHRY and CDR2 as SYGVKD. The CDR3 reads CAISAREVHTGELFF. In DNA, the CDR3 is TGTGCCATCAGCGCGCGGGAGGTTCACACCGGGGAGCTGTTTTTT.

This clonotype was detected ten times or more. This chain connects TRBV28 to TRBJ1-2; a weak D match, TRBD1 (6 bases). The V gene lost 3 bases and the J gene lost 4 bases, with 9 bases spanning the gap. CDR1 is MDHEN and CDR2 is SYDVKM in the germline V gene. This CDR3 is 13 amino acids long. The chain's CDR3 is CASSFGGRYGYTF. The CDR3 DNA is TGTGCCAGCAGTTTCGGGGGGCGCTATGGCTACACCTTC.

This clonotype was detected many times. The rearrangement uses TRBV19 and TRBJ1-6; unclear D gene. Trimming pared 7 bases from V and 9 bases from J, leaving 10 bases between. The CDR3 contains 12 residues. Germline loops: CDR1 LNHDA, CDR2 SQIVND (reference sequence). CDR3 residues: CASTTEFSPLHF. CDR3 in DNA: TGTGCCAGTACTACAGAGTTTTCACCCCTCCACTTT.

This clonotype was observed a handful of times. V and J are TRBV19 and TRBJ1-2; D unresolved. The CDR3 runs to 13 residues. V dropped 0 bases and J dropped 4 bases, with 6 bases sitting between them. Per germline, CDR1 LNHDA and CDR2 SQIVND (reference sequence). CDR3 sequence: CASSIDEFYGYTF. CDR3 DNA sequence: TGTGCCAGTAGTATAGACGAGTTCTATGGCTACACCTTC. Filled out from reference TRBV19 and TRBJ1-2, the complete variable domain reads DGGITQSPKYLFRKEGQNVTLSCEQNLNHDAMYWYRQDPGQGLRLIYYSQIVNDFQKGDIAEGYSVSREKKESFPLTVTSAQKNPTAFYLCASSIDEFYGYTFGSGTRLTVV.

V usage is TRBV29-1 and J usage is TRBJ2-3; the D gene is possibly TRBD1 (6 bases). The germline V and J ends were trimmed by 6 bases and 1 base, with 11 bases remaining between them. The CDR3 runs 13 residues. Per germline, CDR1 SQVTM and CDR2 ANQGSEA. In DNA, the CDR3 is TGCAGCGTGACCTGGACAGGCACAGATACGCAGTATTTT. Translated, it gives CSVTWTGTDTQYF.

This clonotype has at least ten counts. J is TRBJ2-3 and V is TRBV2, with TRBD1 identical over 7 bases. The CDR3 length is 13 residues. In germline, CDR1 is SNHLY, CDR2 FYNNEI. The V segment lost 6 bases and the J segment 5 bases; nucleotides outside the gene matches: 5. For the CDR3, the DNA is TGTGCCAGCAGCTACGACAGGGAAGATACGCAGTATTTT. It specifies CASSYDREDTQYF.

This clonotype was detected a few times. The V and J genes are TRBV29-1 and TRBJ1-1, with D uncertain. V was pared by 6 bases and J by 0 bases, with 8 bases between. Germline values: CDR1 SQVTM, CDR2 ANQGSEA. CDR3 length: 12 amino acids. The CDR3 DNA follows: TGCAGCGTGGTAATAATGAACACTGAAGCTTTCTTT. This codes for CSVVIMNTEAFF.